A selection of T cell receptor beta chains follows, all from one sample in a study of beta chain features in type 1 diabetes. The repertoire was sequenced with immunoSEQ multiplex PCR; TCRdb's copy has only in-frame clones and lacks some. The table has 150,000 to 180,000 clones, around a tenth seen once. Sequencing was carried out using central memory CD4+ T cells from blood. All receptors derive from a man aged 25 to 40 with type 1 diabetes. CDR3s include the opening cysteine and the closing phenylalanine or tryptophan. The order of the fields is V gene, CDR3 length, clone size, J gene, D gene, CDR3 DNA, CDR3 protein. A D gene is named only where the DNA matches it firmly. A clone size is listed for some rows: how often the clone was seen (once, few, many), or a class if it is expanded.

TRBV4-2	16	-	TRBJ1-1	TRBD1	TGTGCCAGCAGCCAAGCCCCGGGACAGCTCAACACTGAAGCTTTCTTT	CASSQAPGQLNTEAFF
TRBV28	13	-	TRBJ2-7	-	TGTGCCAGTCAAGAAGGGGGGGGCGACGAGCAGTACTTC	CASQEGGGDEQYF
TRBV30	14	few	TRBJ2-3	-	TGTGCCTGGAGTACAGGACTACACACAGATACGCAGTATTTT	CAWSTGLHTDTQYF
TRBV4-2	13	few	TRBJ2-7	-	TGTGCCAGCAGCTCTGTCATACAGGGCGAGCAGTACTTC	CASSSVIQGEQYF
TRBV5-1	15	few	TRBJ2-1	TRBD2	TGCGCCAGCAGCTTCAGCGGGAGCTCCTACAATGAGCAGTTCTTC	CASSFSGSSYNEQFF
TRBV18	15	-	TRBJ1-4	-	TGTGCCAGCTCACCCTCGAAGGACCCGGGAGAAAAACTGTTTTTT	CASSPSKDPGEKLFF
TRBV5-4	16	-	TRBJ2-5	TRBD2	TGTGCCAGCAGCTTGGTAGGTGGACTAGCCCAAGAGACCCAGTACTTC	CASSLVGGLAQETQYF
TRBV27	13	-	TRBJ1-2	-	TGTGCCAGCGCCGACAGGATCACATATGGCTACACCTTC	CASADRITYGYTF
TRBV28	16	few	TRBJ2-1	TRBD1	TGTGCCAGCAGTTTACGAGGACAGGGGAAGTACAATGAGCAGTTCTTC	CASSLRGQGKYNEQFF
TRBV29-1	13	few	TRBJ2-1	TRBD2	TGCAGCGTGGCTAGCGGGAATCCCCATGAGCAGTTCTTC	CSVASGNPHEQFF
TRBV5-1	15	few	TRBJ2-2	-	TGCGCCAGCAGCCCCGATCCTCAGGGTACCGGGGAGCTGTTTTTT	CASSPDPQGTGELFF
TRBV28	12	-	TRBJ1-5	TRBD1	TGTGCCAGCCAGGGGGCTGGTCAGCCCCAGCATTTT	CASQGAGQPQHF
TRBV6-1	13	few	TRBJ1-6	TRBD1	TGTGCCAGCAGAGACAGGGTAAATTCACCCCTCCACTTT	CASRDRVNSPLHF
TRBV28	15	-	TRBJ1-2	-	TGTGCCAGCAGTTTATGGACAGGACTTAACTATGGCTACACCTTC	CASSLWTGLNYGYTF
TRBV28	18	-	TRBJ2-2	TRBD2	TGTGCCAGCAGTTCAAATTCGGGTAGCGGGAAAGGTACCGGGGAGCTGTTTTTT	CASSSNSGSGKGTGELFF
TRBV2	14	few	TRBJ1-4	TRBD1	TGTGCCAGCAGGGGACAGGGGGCTAATGAAAAACTGTTTTTT	CASRGQGANEKLFF
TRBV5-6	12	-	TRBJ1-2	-	TGTGCCAGCAGCACCACAGGGTATGGCTACACCTTC	CASSTTGYGYTF
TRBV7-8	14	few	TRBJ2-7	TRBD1	TGTGCCAGCAGCCTAGCTCCCGGGGACAGGGGGCTTTGCTTC	CASSLAPGDRGLCF
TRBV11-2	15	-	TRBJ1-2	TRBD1	TGTGCCAGCAGCTATGGACAGGGGGCTAACTATGGCTACACCTTC	CASSYGQGANYGYTF
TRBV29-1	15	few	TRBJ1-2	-	TGCAGCGTCCCGACGGGGGGGGGTGGAGTGTATGGCTACACCTTC	CSVPTGGGGVYGYTF
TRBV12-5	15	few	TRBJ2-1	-	TGTGCTAGTGCCCAGACTAGTGGGTATGTGGCAAGTCTGTTCTTC	CASAQTSGYVASLFF
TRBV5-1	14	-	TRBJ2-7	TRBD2	TGCGCCAGCAAAACCCGGGAGGGGATCTACGAGCAGTACTTC	CASKTREGIYEQYF
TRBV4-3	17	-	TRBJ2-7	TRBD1	TGCGCCAGCAGCCAAGCCGCGTTGGGGACAGGGGTCCACGAGCAGTACTTC	CASSQAALGTGVHEQYF
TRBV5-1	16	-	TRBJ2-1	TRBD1	TGCGCCAGCAGCTTGTCGGGACAGGGTTTCGACAATGAGCAGTTCTTC	CASSLSGQGFDNEQFF
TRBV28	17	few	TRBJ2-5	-	TGTGCCAGCAGTTTCGGTTCAGGGGCGGGAGCGAGAGAGACCCAGTACTTC	CASSFGSGAGARETQYF
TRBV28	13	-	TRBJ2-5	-	TGTGCCAGCAGTTTATGGACCGGGGAGACCCAGTACTTC	CASSLWTGETQYF